The source of this TCR beta chain is a study of CD8 T cells in Susac syndrome. This clonotype has a handful of counts. RNA totalling about 0.45 to 1 ug underwent reverse transcription with random hexamers. The amplification used immunoSEQ multiplex PCR on TCR beta CDR3; it spanned 54 Vbeta and 13 Jbeta. From the immunoSEQ multiplex PCR reads, TCRdb called clonotypes with MiXCR, one entry per CDR3 protein. This table has around 300,000 distinct CDR3 sequences, about 91% appearing once. In the multiple sclerosis control group, patients were treatment-naive and had stable or active relapsing-remitting disease. CD8+ and CD4+ T cells were negatively isolated; TEMRA cells were FACS-enriched. This clonotype originated in a human donor with multiple sclerosis. Material: CD4+ T cells from PBMCs.

The CDR3 DNA is TGCAGTGCTCTTGGACAGTTAGGCGAGCAGTACTTC. Amino acids: CSALGQLGEQYF. The chain uses TRBV20-1 and TRBJ2-7; possibly TRBD1 for D (6 bases). Deletions cut 5 bases from V and 6 bases from J, with 14 bases between. Per the germline V gene, CDR1 is DFQATT and CDR2 is SNEGSKA (reference sequence). The CDR3 runs to 12 residues.